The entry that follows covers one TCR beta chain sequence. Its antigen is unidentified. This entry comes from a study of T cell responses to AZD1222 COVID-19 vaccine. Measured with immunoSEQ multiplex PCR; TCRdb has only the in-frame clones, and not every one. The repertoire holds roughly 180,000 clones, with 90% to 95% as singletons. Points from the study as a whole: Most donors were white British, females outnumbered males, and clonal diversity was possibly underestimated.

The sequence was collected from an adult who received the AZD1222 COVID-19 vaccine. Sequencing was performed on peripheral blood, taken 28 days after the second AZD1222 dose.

The CDR3 DNA reads as TGCGCCAGCAGTGAGAGGGAGACTCCCTACACAGATACGCAGTATTTT. Encoded protein: CASSERETPYTDTQYF. The chain recombines TRBV10-2 with TRBJ2-3; a weak D match, TRBD2 (5 bases). V was cut by 2 bases and J by 2 bases, with 14 bases left in between. Germline-derived CDR1 and CDR2 are WSHSY and SAAADI. The CDR3 runs 16 residues.